This record concerns one T cell receptor (beta chain) sequence. Its antigen is still unknown. This entry is derived from a study of cytomegalovirus exposure and HLA in healthy donors. Germline V CDR1 and CDR2: SGHAT, FQNNGV. The CDR3 is 17 amino acids. V shed 1 base and J 1 base; nucleotides not matched to a gene: 8. Use of 60 Vbeta and 13 Jbeta primers characterized the PCR. The table came from immunoSEQ multiplex PCR; TCRdb's copy has only in-frame clones and leaves some out. The table has about 230,000 clones, around 88% seen once. The study, taken as a whole, reports: Several top significant clusters appeared, in a later analysis, to be linked to common viral pathogens.

The chain employs TRBV11-2 and TRBJ2-5, with TRBD1 identical over 8 bases. The sequence derives from a woman between 18 and 29 years old in good health and CMV-seronegative. Specimen: PBMCs. CDR3 in amino acids: CASSLGTGTGFQETQYF. CDR3 DNA: TGTGCCAGCAGCTTAGGGACCGGGACAGGATTCCAAGAGACCCAGTACTTC. The full variable domain, its missing parts supplied by reference TRBV11-2 and TRBJ2-5, is EAGVAQSPRYKIIEKRQSVAFWCNPISGHATLYWYQQILGQGPKLLIQFQNNGVVDDSQLPKDRFSAERLKGVDSTLKIQPAKLEDSAVYLCASSLGTGTGFQETQYFGPGTRLLVL.